This TCR beta chain was identified in a study of preoperative IRX-2 immunotherapy in early breast cancer. The CDR3 has 16 amino acids. V shed 3 bases and J shed 0 bases, with 11 bases lying between them. The germline V gene encodes CDR1 SGHTA and CDR2 FQGTGA. Method: immunoSEQ multiplex PCR; TCRdb's copy keeps in-frame clones and lacks some. Found here are over 60,000 clones, approximately 94% of them singletons; the top ten hold approximately 1.8%. Sample treatment: preoperative locoregional IRX-2 cytokine immunotherapy. This phase Ib study tested locoregional IRX-2 cytokine immunotherapy given before surgery.

The V call is TRBV7-3, the J call TRBJ2-2; D may correspond to TRBD1 or TRBD2 (5 bases each). This material was collected from a patient treated with IRX-2 immunotherapy. This TCR derives from a human donor with breast cancer. CDR3 sequence (DNA): TGTGCCAGCAGCTTCGTCGGGGCCACGAACACCGGGGAGCTGTTTTTT. This sequence encodes CASSFVGATNTGELFF.